This T cell receptor beta chain was recorded in a study of cytomegalovirus exposure and HLA in healthy donors. In the study overall: As an earlier analysis found, some 170 million T cells yielded around 110 million unique TCR beta sequences.

Trimming at V came to 3 bases and at J to 2 bases, leaving 3 bases not matched to a gene. Germline V gene sequence: CDR1 MNHEY, CDR2 SMNVEV (reference sequence). CDR3 length: 15 amino acids. Findings and caveats of the study: About 87% or about 30% of the time was how often most TCR beta V segments were productive, according to an earlier analysis. The study recorded over 150 TCR beta chains that were cytomegalovirus-associated.

The PCR used 60 Vbeta and 13 Jbeta primers. Assay: immunoSEQ multiplex PCR; the TCRdb copy retains only in-frame clones and omits some. The table lists about 190,000 clones, 79% of them singletons, with 1.6% in the top ten. This clone was counted only a few times. What it binds is unknown. The V and J genes are TRBV27 and TRBJ1-2; 10 bases agree with TRBD1. The TCR sequence derives from a woman aged 18-30 years in good health and CMV-seronegative. What was sequenced was PBMCs. The CDR3 region has the DNA TGTGCCAGCAGTTTCCGGACAGGGGGGAACTATGGCTACACCTTC. This gives the protein CASSFRTGGNYGYTF.